This TCR beta chain was sequenced during a study of blood T cell repertoires in COVID-19. Background on the study: Nucleic acid was either cDNA or gDNA, and it came from T cells, B-cell-depleted T cells, or PBMCs.

As originally analysed: Counts of nucleated cells, estimated from reference gene primer amplification, were obtained. Clones were sequenced by immunoSEQ multiplex PCR, and TCRdb holds only the in-frame ones, with some missing. V, J and clone size derive from that table, while D and trimming were established from the DNA sequence. The sample consists of 250,000 to 350,000 clones, around 89% of them appearing once. The CDR3 is 13 residues long. The trim removed 2 bases at V and 6 bases at J, leaving 4 bases unmatched. CDR1 is SQVTM and CDR2 is ANQGSEA in the germline V gene. Sequencing used peripheral blood. This TCR was sampled from an older woman with acute or convalescent COVID-19. The rearrangement joins TRBV29-1 to TRBJ2-7, with 10 bases aligning to TRBD1. The CDR3 nucleotides read TGCAGCGTTGAAAAGGACAGGGGGAGCGAGCAGTACTTC. Translated, it gives CSVEKDRGSEQYF.